A single sample is the source of the 21 T cell receptor beta chains below, sequenced in a study of early T cells in non-severe SARS-CoV-2 infection. Via MiXCR, TCRdb re-called the 5' RACE reads, giving one row per CDR3 protein. The data contain 100,000 to 150,000 distinct CDR3 sequences, just under 15% of them seen just once; the ten biggest clones take up around a fifth. Sequenced sample: whole blood. The receptors shown here come from an adult who was a healthcare worker with PCR-confirmed SARS-CoV-2 infection or an uninfected control (not recorded which).

The table lists this clonotype with many counts. The V call is TRBV30, the J call TRBJ1-1; D ambiguous. The germline V and J ends were trimmed by 5 bases and 8 bases, with 15 bases remaining between them. From germline, CDR1 is GTSNPN and CDR2 SVGIG (reference sequence). The length of the CDR3 is 12 residues. CDR3 protein: CAWQPKVVEAFF. The CDR3 DNA is TGTGCCTGGCAACCGAAGGTGGTAGAAGCTTTCTTT.

The table lists this clonotype with a few counts. V and J are TRBV7-9 and TRBJ1-4; a possible D gene is TRBD1 (6 bases). CDR1 and CDR2 (germline): SEHNR, FQNEAQ (reference sequence). The CDR3 totals 15 residues. Trimming pared 4 bases from V and 10 bases from J, leaving 19 bases between. CDR3 residues: CASSWGALDLAKLFF. In DNA form, the CDR3 reads TGTGCCAGCAGCTGGGGGGCGCTGGACTTGGCAAAACTGTTTTTT.

V is TRBV18 and J is TRBJ1-5, with D possibly TRBD1 on 5 matching bases. Germline values: CDR1 KGHSH, CDR2 LQKENI. The CDR3 consists of 12 residues. V was trimmed by 6 bases and J by 16 bases, leaving 19 bases between them. The CDR3 reads CASSPGSTSIHF. CDR3 bases: TGTGCCAGCTCTCCAGGGAGCACATCAATCCATTTT.

The V call is TRBV21-1, the J call TRBJ2-5; the D call in the table, TRBD1, was not verified against the DNA. TRBV21-1 counts as a pseudogene. The CDR3 totals 13 residues. The CDR3 DNA sequence: TGTGCCAGCAGCTGGGACCATTCAGAGACCCAGTACTTC. As protein: CASSWDHSETQYF.

The genes are TRBV3-1 and TRBJ1-1; possible D gene TRBD1, 5 bases. The CDR3 extends over 14 amino acids. Trimming stripped 4 bases from V and 4 bases from J, with 13 bases between. The germline V gene has CDR1 LGHDT and CDR2 YNNKEL (reference sequence). The CDR3 region is CASSPSWQGTEAFF. The CDR3 nucleotides read TGTGCCAGCAGCCCATCGTGGCAGGGCACTGAAGCTTTCTTT.

At least ten counts were recorded for this clonotype. The chain is built from TRBV13 and TRBJ2-7; D not resolved. Trimming took 0 bases from V and 4 from J, leaving 7 bases between them. The CDR3 covers 13 residues. Germline V CDR1 and CDR2: PRHDT, FYEKMQ (reference sequence). The CDR3: CASSLGVEYEQYF. CDR3 sequence (DNA): TGTGCCAGCAGCTTAGGGGTTGAGTACGAGCAGTACTTC.

This chain uses TRBV5-1 with TRBJ2-2; D gene ambiguous. The germline V gene encodes CDR1 SGHRS and CDR2 YFSETQ. V lost 4 bases and J 1 base, leaving 2 bases between the germline ends. This CDR3 has 12 residues. The CDR3 protein is CASSQNTGELFF. As DNA, the CDR3 is TGCGCCAGCAGCCAGAACACCGGGGAGCTGTTTTTT.

This clonotype was picked up a small number of times. This sequence joins TRBV5-1 and TRBJ2-1; a possible D gene is TRBD2 (5 bases). Looked up from germline, CDR1 is SGHRS and CDR2 is YFSETQ. The CDR3 sequence is 13 residues long. V lost 4 bases, J lost 12 bases, and 17 bases lay in between. CDR3 protein: CASSLGLPRGQFF. Written as DNA, the CDR3 is TGCGCCAGCAGCCTCGGGCTCCCACGGGGGCAGTTCTTC.

This clonotype was seen a handful of times. The rearrangement links TRBV5-1 to TRBJ1-2; TRBD1 matches at 9 bases. The CDR3 extends over 14 amino acids. CDR1 and CDR2 (germline): SGHRS, YFSETQ. The J segment lost 7 bases and the V segment lost 0 bases, leaving 4 bases of the junction unmatched. As DNA, the CDR3 is TGCGCCAGCAGCTTGGACAGGGGGCATTCTGGCTACACCTTC. This gives the protein CASSLDRGHSGYTF.

This clonotype showed up just a few times. V is TRBV5-1 and J is TRBJ2-7; 8 bases are a match to TRBD1. This CDR3 region has 15 residues. The V gene's germline CDR1 is SGHRS and CDR2 YFSETQ. After removal of 4 bases from V and 1 base from J, the junction contained 7 bases not matched to a gene. The CDR3 DNA reads TGCGCCAGCAGCATATCCGGGACAGGATCCTACGAGCAGTACTTC. Its translation is CASSISGTGSYEQYF.

The rearrangement joins TRBV5-1 to TRBJ2-7; TRBD1 agrees at 10 bases. After removal of 4 bases from V and 6 bases from J, the junction contained 7 bases not matched to a gene. Germline loops: CDR1 SGHRS, CDR2 YFSETQ. This CDR3 is 14 amino acids long. The DNA of the CDR3 is TGCGCCAGCAGCCCAAGACAGGGGGCGGGCGAGCAGTACTTC. This encodes CASSPRQGAGEQYF.

This clonotype occurred a few times. This rearrangement joins TRBV4-2 to TRBJ1-6; D uncertain. Germline V lookup: CDR1 LGHNA, CDR2 YNFKEQ. V was cut by 1 base and J by 8 bases, with 12 bases left in between. The CDR3 is 15 amino acids. For the CDR3, the DNA is TGTGCCAGCAGCCAAGTCTGGGTCGGGGATTCACCCCTCCACTTT. Residues: CASSQVWVGDSPLHF.

This clonotype occurred a few times. Here the CDR3 reads CAVSKADSDYGYTF. As DNA, the CDR3 is TGTGCCGTCAGCAAAGCGGACAGCGACTATGGCTACACCTTC. The chain links TRBV11-1 to TRBJ1-2, with a weak D call TRBD1 (6 bases). CDR1 is SGHAT, CDR2 FQDESV, per germline (reference sequence). This CDR3 comprises 14 residues. Trimming pared 11 bases from V and 3 bases from J, leaving 19 bases between.

The table lists this clonotype with a few counts. This rearrangement joins TRBV11-2 to TRBJ2-3; perhaps D is TRBD1 or TRBD2 (6 bases each). The CDR3 has 16 residues. Germline CDR1 SGHAT, CDR2 FQNNGV. The germline V and J ends were trimmed by 4 bases and 2 bases, with 16 bases remaining between them. The CDR3 spells CASSYRPPGATDTQYF. The DNA for the CDR3 is TGTGCCAGCAGCTATCGCCCCCCGGGGGCCACAGATACGCAGTATTTT.

This chain uses TRBV30 with TRBJ2-5; 10 bases are shared with TRBD2. There are 14 residues in the CDR3. With 3 bases clipped from V and 1 base from J, the junction kept 2 bases outside the gene matches. Germline V gene data show CDR1 as GTSNPN and CDR2 as SVGIG (reference sequence). CDR3 amino acids: CAWRTSGAQETQYF. The CDR3 DNA is TGTGCCTGGAGAACTAGCGGGGCCCAAGAGACCCAGTACTTC. Together with reference TRBV30 and TRBJ2-5, the CDR3 gives the full variable domain: SQTIHQWPATLVQPVGSPLSLECTVEGTSNPNLYWYRQAAGRGLQLLFYSVGIGQISSEVPQNLSASRPQDRQFILSSKKLLLSDSGFYLCAWRTSGAQETQYFGPGTRLLVL.

The J gene is TRBJ2-5, the V gene TRBV20-1; a possible D gene is TRBD2 (5 bases). Trimming shortened V by 3 bases and J by 1 base, and 12 bases separated the two germline ends. The CDR3 covers 14 residues. CDR1 and CDR2 from the germline V gene are DFQATT and SNEGSKA (reference sequence). CDR3 in amino acids: CSASSGGTQETQYF. DNA for the CDR3: TGCAGTGCTAGCTCCGGAGGTACCCAAGAGACCCAGTACTTC.

The V call is TRBV27, the J call TRBJ1-6, with 8 positions matching TRBD1. CDR3 size: 16 residues. Germline V gene lookup returns CDR1 MNHEY and CDR2 SMNVEV (reference sequence). After removal of 5 bases from V and 6 bases from J, the junction contained 9 bases not matched to a gene. The CDR3 is CASSLSTGAGNSPLHF. CDR3 nucleotide sequence: TGTGCCAGCAGTCTTTCGACAGGGGCTGGTAATTCACCCCTCCACTTT.

Concerning this clonotype: Because it lacks the conserved phenylalanine or tryptophan at the end, this CDR3 is likely a read error. The rearrangement links TRBV12-3 or TRBV12-4 to TRBJ2-7; 7 nucleotides line up with TRBD2. V trimming: 0 bases; J trimming: 5 bases; junction bases outside the gene matches: 13. The CDR3 has 17 residues. The DNA for the CDR3 is TGTGCCAGCAGTTTAGCCCCGGGACTACCAGGCCGAGACGAGCAGTACATC. Encoded protein: CASSLAPGLPGRDEQYI.

Only one count was recorded for this clonotype. The chain links TRBV20-1 to TRBJ1-2; D is unclear. Looked up from germline, CDR1 is DFQATT and CDR2 is SNEGSKA (reference sequence). The CDR3 has 13 amino acids. V dropped 5 bases and J dropped 2 bases, with 12 bases sitting between them. This chain's CDR3 is CSAPWAVNYGYTF. As DNA, the CDR3 is TGCAGTGCTCCGTGGGCTGTGAACTATGGCTACACCTTC.

This clonotype came up many times. The rearrangement uses TRBV12-3 or TRBV12-4 and TRBJ2-7; 9 bases are shared with TRBD2. CDR3 length: 15 residues. Trimming took 2 bases from V and 2 from J; bases not matched to a gene: 4. DNA of the CDR3: TGTGCCAGCAGTTTACAAGCGGGGGGCCCCTACGAGCAGTACTTC. Encoded protein: CASSLQAGGPYEQYF.

The V gene is TRBV7-2, the J gene TRBJ2-5; D call uncertain. Trimming pared 4 bases from V and 5 bases from J, leaving 11 bases between. CDR1 and CDR2 (germline): SGHTA, FQGNSA. This CDR3 is built from 13 residues. CDR3 DNA sequence: TGTGCCAGCAGCTCCGTACGGGCGGAGACCCAGTACTTC. This gives the protein CASSSVRAETQYF.